These 31 T cell receptor beta chains share one sample of origin, sequenced in a study of identical twins. Using its own MiXCR run on the 5' RACE reads, TCRdb lists one record per CDR3 protein. The sample holds about 530,000 distinct CDR3 sequences; over 12% are singletons and the top ten take 0.44%. This sample also belongs to another study, concerning yellow fever vaccine responses in identical twins.

The specimen sequenced was CD4+ T cells sorted from blood. The receptors were gathered from a woman aged 18-30 years in good health.

The rearrangement uses TRBV20-1 and TRBJ2-5, with TRBD2 matching 11 bases. V trimming: 5 bases; J trimming: 5 bases; junction bases outside the gene matches: 7. The CDR3 contains 14 residues. The V gene's germline CDR1 is DFQATT and CDR2 SNEGSKA (reference sequence). This chain's CDR3 is CSALLAGVPETQYF. DNA for the CDR3: TGCAGTGCTCTACTAGCGGGAGTACCGGAGACCCAGTACTTC.

This clonotype was detected only a few times. The rearrangement uses TRBV2 and TRBJ2-7; D not resolved. This CDR3 has 14 amino acids. Germline-derived CDR1 and CDR2 are SNHLY and FYNNEI. The germline V and J ends were trimmed by 5 bases and 3 bases, with 14 bases remaining between them. CDR3 sequence (DNA): TGTGCCAGCAGTCAGTCCGGTCCCAGCTACGAGCAGTACTTC. Amino acid sequence: CASSQSGPSYEQYF.

A few counts support this clonotype. The J gene is TRBJ2-7, the V gene TRBV28; perhaps TRBD2 as D (5 bases). Trimming removed 2 bases at V and 0 bases at J, with 11 bases between. The germline CDR1 and CDR2 sequences are MDHEN and SYDVKM. The CDR3 contains 15 residues. DNA for the CDR3: TGTGCCAGCAGTTTACTGGACTTAGGCTCCTACGAGCAGTACTTC. Translation gives CASSLLDLGSYEQYF.

V and J are TRBV12-3 or TRBV12-4 and TRBJ1-5; TRBD1 matches at 10 bases. J gave up 11 bases and V 5 bases, and 12 bases lay outside the gene matches. The CDR3 spans 15 residues. CDR3 region: CASSTRRDRGSAQHF. The DNA for the CDR3 is TGTGCCAGCAGTACTCGCCGGGACAGGGGATCGGCCCAGCATTTT.

The chain carries TRBV3-1 and TRBJ2-7, with TRBD2 as a possible D gene (5 bases). The V end was cut by 0 bases, the J end by 0 bases, with 21 bases between. The germline CDR1 and CDR2 sequences are LGHDT and YNNKEL (reference sequence). This CDR3 region has 19 residues. The CDR3 here is CASSQDPTLSGKASYEQYF. DNA for the CDR3: TGTGCCAGCAGCCAAGATCCTACCCTCAGCGGAAAGGCCTCCTACGAGCAGTACTTC.

The gene calls are TRBV12-3 or TRBV12-4 and TRBJ1-5; 7 nucleotides align to TRBD1. J lost 6 bases, V lost 1 base, and 6 bases had no gene match. The CDR3 has 15 amino acids. The CDR3 loop reads CASSLGGTATQPQHF. The CDR3 nucleotides read TGTGCCAGCAGTTTAGGAGGGACAGCCACTCAGCCCCAGCATTTT.

This clonotype was detected a few times. V gene TRBV5-1 combines with J gene TRBJ2-2; D is unresolved. Germline CDR1 SGHRS, CDR2 YFSETQ. V lost 8 bases to trimming and J lost 0 bases, with 8 bases between them. The CDR3 consists of 13 residues. The CDR3 reads CASSAANTGELFF. The CDR3, as DNA: TGCGCCAGTTCTGCAGCGAACACCGGGGAGCTGTTTTTT.

In its sample, this clonotype was seen many times. The chain has TRBV28 and TRBJ1-2; tentatively, D is TRBD1 (5 bases). The CDR3 totals 13 residues. The V end was cut by 5 bases, the J end by 0 bases, with 7 bases between. Germline V lookup: CDR1 MDHEN, CDR2 SYDVKM. The CDR3 reads CASSRGANYGYTF. CDR3 sequence (DNA): TGTGCCAGCAGTCGAGGGGCTAACTATGGCTACACCTTC.

This clonotype was counted between two and nine times. The rearrangement uses TRBV7-9 and TRBJ2-7, with unresolved D. Germline V gene lookup returns CDR1 SEHNR and CDR2 FQNEAQ (reference sequence). CDR3 length: 13 residues. Trimming took off 2 bases at V and 4 bases at J, with 9 bases between the two ends. CDR3 region: CASSLTPSYEQYV. CDR3 DNA sequence: TGTGCCAGCAGCTTAACTCCTAGTTACGAGCAGTACGTC.

This clonotype was found a few times. J is TRBJ2-7 and V is TRBV3-1, with D perhaps matching TRBD2 (6 bases). CDR1 LGHDT and CDR2 YNNKEL come from the germline V gene (reference sequence). Deletions cut 4 bases from V and 3 bases from J, with 10 bases between. This CDR3 contains 13 residues. The CDR3 DNA is TGTGCCAGCAGCCCACCCGGGGGCTACGAGCAGTACTTC. This codes for CASSPPGGYEQYF.

The chain uses TRBV5-1 and TRBJ2-6; D uncertain. Germline loops: CDR1 SGHRS, CDR2 YFSETQ. This CDR3 has 16 residues. V dropped 2 bases and J dropped 0 bases, with 9 bases sitting between them. CDR3 coding DNA: TGCGCCAGCAGCTTCCAGGCTTACTCTGGGGCCAACGTCCTGACTTTC. Translation gives CASSFQAYSGANVLTF. Drawing the rest from reference TRBV5-1 and TRBJ2-6, the complete variable domain is KAGVTQTPRYLIKTRGQQVTLSCSPISGHRSVSWYQQTPGQGLQFLFEYFSETQRNKGNFPGRFSGRQFSNSRSEMNVSTLELGDSALYLCASSFQAYSGANVLTFGAGSRLTVL.

This rearrangement joins TRBV6-1 to TRBJ1-3; D not certain. The CDR3 length is 15 residues. The germline V gene encodes CDR1 MNHNS and CDR2 SASEGT. V was pared by 6 bases and J by 0 bases, with 12 bases between. The CDR3 coding sequence is TGTGCCAGCAGCCAAAGGTCATACTCTGGAAACACCATATATTTT. Translating gives CASSQRSYSGNTIYF.

This clonotype was counted ten times or more. The gene calls are TRBV4-1 and TRBJ2-1, with a weak D call TRBD2 (5 bases). The CDR3 is 18 amino acids. V lost 4 bases to trimming and J lost 6 bases, with 25 bases between them. The germline V gene encodes CDR1 MGHRA and CDR2 YSYEKL. The CDR3 loop reads CASSRKYWESGPGNEQFF. In DNA form, the CDR3 reads TGCGCCAGCAGCCGAAAATATTGGGAAAGCGGACCGGGCAATGAGCAGTTCTTC.

This clonotype occurred many times. The V call is TRBV4-1, the J call TRBJ1-1, with a tentative D call TRBD1 (5 bases). V dropped 1 base and J dropped 1 base, with 10 bases sitting between them. Germline values: CDR1 MGHRA, CDR2 YSYEKL. This CDR3 has 15 amino acids. CDR3 DNA: TGCGCCAGCAGCCAAGCTCGGGGCGGGAACACTGAAGCTTTCTTT. Its translation: CASSQARGGNTEAFF.

This clonotype has just a few counts. The chain employs TRBV15 and TRBJ1-4; D gene uncertain. Trimming pared 4 bases from V and 8 bases from J, leaving 11 bases between. The CDR3 is 13 residues long. CDR1 LNHNV and CDR2 YYDKDF come from the germline V gene (reference sequence). The CDR3 DNA reads as TGTGCCACCAGCATTTATGGTAGCGAAAAACTGTTTTTT. Translating gives CATSIYGSEKLFF. Combining the CDR3 with reference TRBV15 and TRBJ1-4 gives the whole variable domain DAMVIQNPRYQVTQFGKPVTLSCSQTLNHNVMYWYQQKSSQAPKLLFHYYDKDFNNEADTPDNFQSRRPNTSFCFLDIRSPGLGDTAMYLCATSIYGSEKLFFGSGTQLSVL.

The CDR3 is CASSLVLSGGELFF. The CDR3 DNA sequence: TGTGCCAGCAGCTTAGTGCTGTCTGGCGGGGAGCTGTTTTTT. The chain links TRBV11-2 to TRBJ2-2; D call uncertain. This CDR3 is 14 amino acids long. Germline V CDR1 and CDR2: SGHAT, FQNNGV. Trimming shortened V by 1 base and J by 7 bases, and 10 bases separated the two germline ends. The complete variable domain, with remaining parts taken from reference TRBV11-2 and TRBJ2-2, reads EAGVAQSPRYKIIEKRQSVAFWCNPISGHATLYWYQQILGQGPKLLIQFQNNGVVDDSQLPKDRFSAERLKGVDSTLKIQPAKLEDSAVYLCASSLVLSGGELFFGEGSRLTVL.

A few counts support this clonotype. The CDR3 nucleotides are TGTGCCAGCAGCCCCCGACTAGCGGGAGGAGACGAGCAGTACTTC. Translation gives CASSPRLAGGDEQYF. The chain carries TRBV28 and TRBJ2-7; 13 bases are a match to TRBD2. Germline-derived CDR1 and CDR2 are MDHEN and SYDVKM. CDR3 length: 15 amino acids. The junction had 7 bases not matched to a gene; V was cut back by 6 bases and J by 5 bases.

The table lists this clonotype with a few counts. This chain joins TRBV28 and TRBJ2-2; 9 bases are shared with TRBD1. From germline, CDR1 is MDHEN and CDR2 SYDVKM. The CDR3 is made up of 16 amino acids. V lost 5 bases and J lost 6; bases outside the gene matches: 10. CDR3 sequence (DNA): TGTGCCAGCAGTCACCGGGGGACAGGGCGCCCCGGGGAGCTGTTTTTT. It yields the protein CASSHRGTGRPGELFF.

This clonotype was found many times. The CDR3 spells CASSVDSLNTEAFF. In DNA, the CDR3 is TGTGCCAGCAGTGTGGACAGCTTGAACACTGAAGCTTTCTTT. This chain connects TRBV12-3 or TRBV12-4 to TRBJ1-1, with D perhaps matching TRBD1 (6 bases). This CDR3 spans 14 amino acids. The V gene lost 5 bases and the J gene lost 0 bases, with 10 bases spanning the gap.

This clonotype was observed a few times. V and J are TRBV20-1 and TRBJ2-2; D may be TRBD2 (5 bases). The germline gives CDR1 DFQATT, CDR2 SNEGSKA (reference sequence). Trimming took 3 bases from V and 0 from J, leaving 8 bases between them. This CDR3 has 14 amino acids. The CDR3, as DNA: TGCAGTGCTAGCCCACTAGCGAACACCGGGGAGCTGTTTTTT. Translating gives CSASPLANTGELFF.

V is TRBV12-3 or TRBV12-4 and J is TRBJ2-1, with 12 bases fitting TRBD2. Trimming took 6 bases from V and 4 from J; bases not matched to a gene: 7. This CDR3 has 16 residues. CDR3 region: CASSMVLAGGYNEQFF. The CDR3 DNA follows: TGTGCCAGCAGCATGGTGCTAGCGGGGGGGTACAATGAGCAGTTCTTC.

In its sample, this clonotype was seen a few times. The chain couples TRBV20-1 to TRBJ2-7; TRBD1 is a possible D gene (6 bases). Germline CDR1 and CDR2: DFQATT and SNEGSKA (reference sequence). V lost 3 bases to trimming and J lost 2 bases, with 17 bases between them. The CDR3 runs 15 residues. CDR3 DNA: TGCAGTGCTAGGCCTGGACAGAGGCTAACCTACGAGCAGTACGTC. Residues: CSARPGQRLTYEQYV.

This chain joins TRBV4-1 and TRBJ1-6; TRBD1 is a possible D gene (6 bases). Deletions cut 1 base from V and 9 bases from J, with 19 bases between. This CDR3 region has 17 residues. In germline, CDR1 is MGHRA, CDR2 YSYEKL. CDR3 bases: TGCGCCAGCAGCCAAGTGGTGTGGAACAGGGATGGTTCACCCCTCCACTTT. Translated: CASSQVVWNRDGSPLHF.

The rearrangement joins TRBV10-2 to TRBJ1-4, with 8 bases that match TRBD1. This CDR3 is built from 15 residues. The ends lost 2 bases at V and 4 bases at J; junction bases unmatched: 3. Per germline, CDR1 WSHSY and CDR2 SAAADI. CDR3 region: CASSEGGQVNEKLFF. The DNA of the CDR3 is TGCGCCAGCAGTGAGGGGGGACAGGTTAATGAAAAACTGTTTTTT.

The genes are TRBV19 and TRBJ1-4, with 7 bases fitting TRBD1. The V segment lost 7 bases and the J segment 6 bases; nucleotides outside the gene matches: 5. This CDR3 region has 13 residues. Germline V gene lookup returns CDR1 LNHDA and CDR2 SQIVND (reference sequence). The CDR3 bases are TGTGCCAGTAAGGAGCAGGGGGATGAAAAACTGTTTTTT. Its protein product is CASKEQGDEKLFF.

This clonotype has only a few counts. The V gene is TRBV7-8, the J gene TRBJ1-1, with 8 bases that match TRBD1. V lost 5 bases and J lost 4; bases outside the gene matches: 9. The CDR3 spans 15 residues. From germline, CDR1 is SGHVS and CDR2 FQNEAQ. CDR3 protein: CASSQFQGAGTEAFF. The CDR3 DNA is TGTGCCAGCAGCCAATTCCAGGGGGCCGGCACTGAAGCTTTCTTT.

The rearrangement uses TRBV12-3 or TRBV12-4 and TRBJ2-1; D may be TRBD1 (6 bases). This CDR3 contains 16 residues. Trimming shortened V by 0 bases and J by 9 bases, and 18 bases separated the two germline ends. CDR3 in amino acids: CASSLAQGLGLGEQFF. Written as DNA, the CDR3 is TGTGCCAGCAGTTTAGCGCAGGGGCTGGGGTTGGGTGAGCAGTTCTTC.

V is TRBV28 and J is TRBJ2-6; maybe TRBD1 (6 bases). The CDR3 runs 16 residues. Trimming stripped 6 bases from V and 0 bases from J, with 12 bases between. Per germline, CDR1 MDHEN and CDR2 SYDVKM. Here the CDR3 reads CASSGTHYSGANVLTF. Here the CDR3 DNA reads TGTGCCAGCAGCGGGACACACTACTCTGGGGCCAACGTCCTGACTTTC.

This clonotype was counted at least ten times. The chain carries TRBV3-1 and TRBJ1-1; 7 bases match TRBD1. This CDR3 region has 15 residues. CDR1 is LGHDT and CDR2 is YNNKEL in the germline V gene (reference sequence). The V and J ends lost 4 bases and 1 base, in that order; junction bases with no gene match: 6. In DNA form, the CDR3 reads TGTGCCAGCAGCCCCCGTCAGGGGGAGAACACTGAAGCTTTCTTT. This translates into CASSPRQGENTEAFF.

The rearrangement links TRBV7-8 to TRBJ2-2; TRBD2 is a possible D gene (5 bases). V was shortened by 5 bases and J by 1 base, with 11 bases between the two germline ends. The CDR3 extends over 15 amino acids. The V gene's germline CDR1 is SGHVS and CDR2 FQNEAQ. The CDR3 spells CASSPAGGNTGELFF. CDR3 nucleotides: TGTGCCAGCAGCCCCGCTGGAGGGAACACCGGGGAGCTGTTTTTT.

This clonotype was observed a few times. The chain couples TRBV28 to TRBJ2-2, with D tentatively TRBD1 or TRBD2 (6 bases each). V shed 5 bases and J shed 2 bases, with 12 bases lying between them. CDR1 and CDR2 (germline): MDHEN, SYDVKM. This CDR3 has 15 residues. The CDR3 coding sequence is TGTGCCAGCAGTAGGGGGGACATTAACACCGGGGAGCTGTTTTTT. It is translated as CASSRGDINTGELFF.